This is a list of T cell receptor beta chains from one sample in a study of shared clonotypes between healthy human individuals. Measured with immunoSEQ multiplex PCR; TCRdb has only the in-frame clones, and not every one. The sample records around 430,000 clones, 79% being singletons. Sample: PBMCs. The receptors come from a woman in her forties in good health. Some clones in this sample may be carry-over from other donors' samples. Each CDR3 is given with its conserved first and last residue.

j_gene,v_gene,CDR3aa
TRBJ2-5,TRBV6-6,CASSYTPREQYF
TRBJ1-2,TRBV2,CASTTTGRGGYTF
TRBJ2-2,TRBV5-1,CASSSLQGADGELFF
TRBJ2-2,TRBV7-2,CASSAQASNTGELFF
TRBJ2-1,TRBV12-5,CASGLTRQGENEQFF
TRBJ2-5,TRBV10-3,CAIRDTTTLQETQYF
TRBJ2-7,TRBV6-1,CASSPSGTGIYEQYF
TRBJ2-5,TRBV29-1,CSVGGRGIETQYF
TRBJ2-1,TRBV15,CATSRDLGEQFF
NA,TRBV5-1,CASSRVGQGYEQYF
TRBJ2-1,TRBV4-3,CASSQDHRGQGEQFF
TRBJ2-2,TRBV25-1,CASSEGAGRPSNTGELFF
TRBJ2-4,TRBV18,CASSPLGVKDREAKNIQYF
TRBJ2-5,TRBV5-1,CASSLALSGKGEETQYF
TRBJ1-4,TRBV4-1,CASSQEEANEKLFF
TRBJ2-7,TRBV5-1,CASSLVPGLGYEQYF
TRBJ2-3,TRBV5-1,CASSTGTVTDTQYF
TRBJ2-7,TRBV28,CASSLPGTPYEQYF
TRBJ2-1,TRBV28,CASRWTSGRPQQFF
TRBJ2-4,TRBV7-9,CASSNLAKNIQYF
TRBJ1-2,TRBV7-9,CASSLSPGPSYGYTF
TRBJ2-1,TRBV9,CASSVAASAGFQFF
TRBJ1-2,TRBV5-4,CASSFHPTVNYGYTF
TRBJ2-7,TRBV14,CASSQVRSGEQYF
TRBJ2-1,TRBV27,CASSLSMGLVNEQFF
TRBJ1-5,TRBV28,CASSRPRQGGNQPQHF